This section outlines one T cell receptor beta chain sequence together with its context. Its cognate antigen is unknown. TCRdb keeps only in-frame clones here, not all; method: immunoSEQ multiplex PCR. Of 100,000 or so clones listed, 94% are singletons. V dropped 1 base and J dropped 0 bases, with 11 bases sitting between them. This CDR3 has 16 amino acids. The V gene's germline CDR1 is SGHRS and CDR2 YFSETQ. The sample originates from a study of OX40 agonist ivuxolimab in advanced cancers. Turning to the study itself: Intravenous ivuxolimab at 0.01 to 10 mg/kg was given to patients every 2 weeks.

Study-level points and caveats: At 0.1-3.0 mg/kg, partial responders had clonal expansion among the lowest observed. Fewer expanded clones were found on average in CD4+ than in CD8+ T cells.

Researchers took blood at baseline, on cycle 4 day 1, and on cycle 7 day 1. The clonotype was recovered from an adult with an advanced solid tumor such as melanoma, head and neck, liver or kidney cancer. Sequenced material: CD4+ or CD8+ T cells sorted from blood, taken in a trial of the OX40 agonist ivuxolimab. This sequence joins TRBV5-1 and TRBJ2-1; D may match TRBD1 or TRBD2 (5 bases each). The CDR3 protein is CASSLTGQSSYNEQFF. CDR3 bases: TGCGCCAGCAGCTTGACGGGGCAGAGCTCCTACAATGAGCAGTTCTTC.